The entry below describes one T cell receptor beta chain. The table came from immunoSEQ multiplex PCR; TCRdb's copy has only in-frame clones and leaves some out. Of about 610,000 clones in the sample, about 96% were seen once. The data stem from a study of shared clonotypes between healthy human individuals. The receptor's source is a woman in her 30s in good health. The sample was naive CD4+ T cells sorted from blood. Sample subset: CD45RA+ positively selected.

The CDR3 sequence: CAWTGGTDTQYF. The DNA for the CDR3 is TGTGCCTGGACTGGCGGCACAGATACGCAGTATTTT. The gene calls are TRBV30 and TRBJ2-3; D is uncertain. In germline, CDR1 is GTSNPN, CDR2 SVGIG (reference sequence). The V gene lost 4 bases and the J gene lost 1 base, with 6 bases spanning the gap. CDR3 length: 12 amino acids. The full variable domain, rest sourced from reference TRBV30 and TRBJ2-3, is SQTIHQWPATLVQPVGSPLSLECTVEGTSNPNLYWYRQAAGRGLQLLFYSVGIGQISSEVPQNLSASRPQDRQFILSSKKLLLSDSGFYLCAWTGGTDTQYFGPGTRLTVL.